The rows below give T cell receptor beta chains drawn from one sample of a study of blood T cell repertoires in COVID-19. The repertoire was sequenced with immunoSEQ multiplex PCR; TCRdb's copy has only in-frame clones and lacks some. The profile covers under 200,000 clones, with around four fifths appearing a single time and roughly 2.9% taken by the ten largest. The sample comprised peripheral blood. The receptors stem from a woman aged 55-69 years with acute or convalescent COVID-19. Each CDR3 is given without its conserved first and last residue.

V	J	CDR3
TRBV6-2/TRBV6-3	TRBJ2-7	ASSYWTGDGEQY
TRBV18	TRBJ1-4	ASSPSTDAKLF
TRBV5-1	TRBJ2-7	ASSLRPGQGAYEQY
TRBV28	TRBJ1-1	ASRRGQSEAF
TRBV5-4	TRBJ1-6	ASSLIGSPLH
TRBV11-2	TRBJ2-3	ASSSRTGGYTDTQY
TRBV2	TRBJ2-5	ASSEGTSGTTQY
TRBV28	TRBJ2-1	ASSGTSGGYNEQF
TRBV7-3	TRBJ2-2	ASSLSGGANTGELF
TRBV4-1	TRBJ1-4	ASSQAPRRGINEKLF
TRBV5-1	TRBJ2-3	ASSLVASGGNGDTQY
TRBV4-2	TRBJ1-2	ASSYQASLTGYT
TRBV7-7	TRBJ2-1	ASSLGFQGAVNEQF
TRBV11-2	TRBJ2-7	ASSLALENEQY
TRBV7-2	TRBJ1-5	ASSFRGIGNQPQH
TRBV4-3	TRBJ1-2	ASSQVDRWDYGYT
TRBV6-2/TRBV6-3	TRBJ2-3	ASSKPSGGTDTQY
TRBV4-3	TRBJ2-1	ASSQFGGWTNEQF
TRBV19	TRBJ1-1	ASGWGGDTEAF
TRBV6-2/TRBV6-3	TRBJ1-1	ASSLGGGAGNTEAF
TRBV29-1	TRBJ2-2	SVPAGGTKTGELF
TRBV5-8	TRBJ2-7	ARPPRVDRSYEQY
TRBV27	TRBJ2-1	ASSPFDGGSSGEQF
TRBV18	TRBJ2-7	ASSPETGRPIYEQY
TRBV4-1	TRBJ2-2	ASSQEGLGGGRGELF
TRBV18	TRBJ1-5	ASSPSDRGQPQH
TRBV9	TRBJ1-2	ASSPHTKGQYYGYT
TRBV5-5	TRBJ2-5	ASSSGVVETQY
TRBV18	TRBJ2-7	ASSLNRGDEQY
TRBV4-1	TRBJ1-1	ASSQGGMNTEAF
TRBV28	TRBJ1-4	AGQGPSNEKLF
TRBV7-2	TRBJ2-5	ASSLNRGDQETQY
TRBV5-5	TRBJ1-2	ASSLRQGVGYT
TRBV6-6	TRBJ1-2	ASSYLQPNYGYT
TRBV2	TRBJ2-2	ASRGLAGNTGELF
TRBV5-1	TRBJ2-7	ASSFLRDSSYEQY
TRBV18	TRBJ2-5	ASSPDLDQGTQY
TRBV6-2/TRBV6-3	TRBJ1-1	ASSYREYPAEAF
TRBV27	TRBJ2-3	ATGRWGTSTDTQY
TRBV25-1	TRBJ1-1	ASSARQGARTEAF
TRBV28	TRBJ1-5	ASSFFREGQPQH
TRBV14	TRBJ1-6	ASSQVGANSPLH
TRBV24-1	TRBJ2-3	ATSPRQGGGTDTQY
TRBV11-2	TRBJ1-2	ASSLRTQQLYGYT
TRBV6-5	TRBJ1-1	ASRLTGLNTEAF
TRBV9	TRBJ2-2	ASSPQGFTGELF
TRBV15	TRBJ2-1	ATSRQDGGSYNEQF
TRBV3-1/TRBV3-2	TRBJ1-4	ASTAGGEKLF
TRBV4-3	TRBJ1-1	ASSQPGMNTEAF
TRBV7-2	TRBJ1-4	ASSLQVSVEKLF
TRBV6-5	TRBJ1-1	ASSYRDRGNTEAF